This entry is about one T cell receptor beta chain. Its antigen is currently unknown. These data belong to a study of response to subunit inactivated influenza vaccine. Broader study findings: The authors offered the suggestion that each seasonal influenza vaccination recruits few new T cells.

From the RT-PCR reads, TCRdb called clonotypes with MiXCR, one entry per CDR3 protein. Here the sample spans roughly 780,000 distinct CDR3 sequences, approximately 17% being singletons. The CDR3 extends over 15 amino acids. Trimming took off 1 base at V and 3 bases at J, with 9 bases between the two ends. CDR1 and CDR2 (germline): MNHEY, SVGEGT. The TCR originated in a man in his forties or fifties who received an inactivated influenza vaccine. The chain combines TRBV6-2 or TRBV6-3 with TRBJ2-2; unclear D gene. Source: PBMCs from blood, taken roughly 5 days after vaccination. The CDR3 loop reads CASSYYTEYTGELFF. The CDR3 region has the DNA TGTGCCAGCAGTTACTACACTGAGTACACCGGGGAGCTGTTTTTT.